This passage covers 32 T cell receptor beta chains from one sample sequenced in a study of blood T cell repertoires in COVID-19. Sequenced by immunoSEQ multiplex PCR; TCRdb stores in-frame clones only, minus some. The sample contains some 220,000 clones, 84% of which appear only once. Sequenced sample: peripheral blood. Receptor source: a woman aged 80 or older with active or convalescent COVID-19.

Note on this clone: This sample includes further DNA sequences coding for the same CDR3. The chain carries TRBV5-1 and TRBJ2-1; a weak D match, TRBD2 (6 bases). The CDR3 contains 15 residues. Germline CDR1 is SGHRS and CDR2 is YFSETQ. Trimming removed 0 bases from V and 1 base from J, with 8 bases in between. In DNA, the CDR3 is TGCGCCAGCAGCTTGGCCGGGAGTTCCTACAATGAGCAGTTCTTC. Amino acids: CASSLAGSSYNEQFF.

This chain uses TRBV19 with TRBJ1-5; 9 nucleotides agree with TRBD1. Germline CDR1 reads LNHDA; CDR2 reads SQIVND (reference sequence). This CDR3 has 15 amino acids. V lost 5 bases to trimming and J lost 7 bases; unmatched junction nucleotides: 9. The CDR3 DNA sequence: TGTGCCAGTAGTGGACTGGACAGGGGCAGCCAGCCCCAGCATTTT. As protein: CASSGLDRGSQPQHF.

V usage is TRBV7-9 and J usage is TRBJ1-4, with 7 bases matching TRBD1. CDR1 is SEHNR and CDR2 is FQNEAQ in the germline V gene (reference sequence). This CDR3 comprises 14 residues. V was pared by 5 bases and J by 7 bases, with 7 bases of the junction left unmatched. CDR3 protein: CASSPGQFREKLFF. DNA for the CDR3: TGTGCCAGCAGCCCGGGACAGTTTCGTGAAAAACTGTTTTTT.

The genes are TRBV2 and TRBJ1-5; maybe TRBD1 (5 bases). CDR1 and CDR2 from the germline V gene are SNHLY and FYNNEI. This CDR3 spans 14 amino acids. The ends were cut back, 2 bases at V and 4 bases at J, with 9 bases in the middle. In DNA form, the CDR3 reads TGTGCCAGCAGTGAATCAGGGTTGAATCAGCCCCAGCATTTT. Its protein product is CASSESGLNQPQHF.

The gene calls are TRBV20-1 and TRBJ1-2, with a possible D match to TRBD1 (5 bases). CDR1 DFQATT and CDR2 SNEGSKA come from the germline V gene (reference sequence). V was cut by 5 bases and J by 4 bases, with 8 bases left in between. The CDR3 is made up of 11 amino acids. CDR3 in DNA: TGCAGTGCTTGGGGCGGCTATGGCTACACCTTC. It specifies CSAWGGYGYTF.

J is TRBJ2-1 and V is TRBV11-2, with 8 bases matching TRBD2. CDR3 length equals 15 residues. V shed 5 bases and J 2 bases; nucleotides not matched to a gene: 5. The germline V gene encodes CDR1 SGHAT and CDR2 FQNNGV. CDR3 in amino acids: CASSPGLAPYNEQFF. The DNA for the CDR3 is TGTGCCAGCAGCCCAGGACTAGCCCCCTACAATGAGCAGTTCTTC.

This clone has a single count. This chain uses TRBV14 with TRBJ2-1; TRBD2 matches at 12 bases. CDR3 length equals 16 residues. After removal of 3 bases from V and 4 bases from J, the junction contained 4 bases not matched to a gene. Germline CDR1 and CDR2: SGHDN and FVKESK. The CDR3 DNA follows: TGTGCCAGCAGCCAGAGACTAGCGGGAGTTTACAATGAGCAGTTCTTC. This gives the protein CASSQRLAGVYNEQFF.

The rearrangement links TRBV12-3 or TRBV12-4 to TRBJ2-3; 8 bases agree with TRBD1. The trim removed 5 bases at V and 6 bases at J, leaving 4 bases unmatched. The CDR3 loop spans 13 amino acids. CDR3 loop: CASSRTGRDTQYF. The CDR3 DNA reads as TGTGCCAGCAGTCGGACAGGGAGGGATACGCAGTATTTT.

The chain employs TRBV12-3 or TRBV12-4 and TRBJ2-5; possible D gene TRBD1, 5 bases. With 6 bases removed from V and 2 bases from J, the gap between germline ends came to 7 bases. The CDR3 is 12 residues long. Here the CDR3 reads CASSPGQETQYF. CDR3 in DNA: TGTGCCAGCAGCCCAGGGCAAGAGACCCAGTACTTC.

In its sample, this clone was seen a few times. The genes are TRBV24-1 and TRBJ1-4; D remains ambiguous. V lost 3 bases and J 7 bases, leaving 8 bases between the germline ends. Germline values: CDR1 KGHDR, CDR2 SFDVKD. The CDR3 has 13 residues. The CDR3 loop is CATSDVGSEKLFF. The CDR3 DNA is TGTGCCACCAGTGATGTGGGGAGTGAAAAACTGTTTTTT.

J is TRBJ2-7 and V is TRBV2; 9 bases line up with TRBD1. The trim removed 3 bases at V and 4 bases at J, leaving 10 bases unmatched. The CDR3 is 16 amino acids. Germline CDR1 reads SNHLY; CDR2 reads FYNNEI. The CDR3 region has the DNA TGTGCCAGCAGTGATACAGGGGGCCGGATCCTGTACGAGCAGTACTTC. This gives the protein CASSDTGGRILYEQYF.

The chain recombines TRBV6-5 with TRBJ1-2, with D uncertain. V was shortened by 7 bases and J by 8 bases, with 20 bases between the two germline ends. Germline loops: CDR1 MNHEY, CDR2 SVGAGI. This CDR3 has 14 residues. CDR3 amino acids: CASTPPGSFRGYTF. The CDR3 DNA is TGTGCCAGCACCCCCCCCGGGTCATTCCGAGGCTACACCTTC.

This chain uses TRBV19 with TRBJ2-2; a possible D gene is TRBD2 (5 bases). Looked up from germline, CDR1 is LNHDA and CDR2 is SQIVND (reference sequence). This CDR3 is built from 15 residues. V lost 8 bases, J lost 2 bases, and 15 bases lay in between. Here the CDR3 reads CASRGQSINTGELFF. The CDR3 DNA sequence: TGTGCCAGTCGAGGGCAATCCATCAACACCGGGGAGCTGTTTTTT.

J is TRBJ1-1 and V is TRBV28, with TRBD1 matching 9 bases. Trimming cost V 7 bases and J 11 bases; bases outside gene matches: 11. The length of the CDR3 is 13 residues. Germline V gene lookup returns CDR1 MDHEN and CDR2 SYDVKM. CDR3 sequence (DNA): TGTGCCAGCACTATGGGACAGGGAGGTGGGGCTTTCTTT. Translation: CASTMGQGGGAFF.

The chain joins TRBV7-9 to TRBJ1-1; 7 nucleotides match TRBD1. J lost 1 base, V lost 3 bases, and 5 bases had no gene match. Germline loops: CDR1 SEHNR, CDR2 FQNEAQ (reference sequence). CDR3 size: 15 residues. For the CDR3, the DNA is TGTGCCAGCAGCTTTAAGGGGGCTGCGAACACTGAAGCTTTCTTT. This translates into CASSFKGAANTEAFF.

J is TRBJ1-2 and V is TRBV6-5; TRBD1 agrees at 9 bases. There are 14 residues in the CDR3. The junction had 5 bases not matched to a gene; V was cut back by 5 bases and J by 4 bases. Germline CDR1 is MNHEY and CDR2 is SVGAGI. The DNA for the CDR3 is TGTGCCAGCAGTACCGACAGGGGGGTCTATGGCTACACCTTC. Amino acids: CASSTDRGVYGYTF.

The V gene is TRBV19, the J gene TRBJ1-2; 7 bases align to TRBD1. This CDR3 is built from 12 residues. Germline V gives CDR1 LNHDA, CDR2 SQIVND (reference sequence). V was clipped by 3 bases and J by 8 bases; unmatched bases: 3. CDR3 bases: TGTGCCAGTAGTATGACAGGGCTGGGCTACACCTTC. It is translated as CASSMTGLGYTF.

The chain carries TRBV29-1 and TRBJ2-7; D possibly corresponds to TRBD1 (6 bases). Germline CDR1 reads SQVTM; CDR2 reads ANQGSEA. The CDR3 runs to 13 residues. V gave up 4 bases and J gave up 7 bases, with 17 bases separating them. The chain's CDR3 is CSVAGQPKGEQYF. The CDR3 region has the DNA TGCAGCGTTGCTGGACAGCCGAAGGGGGAGCAGTACTTC.

Only a few counts were recorded for this clone. The same CDR3 arises from other DNA sequences in this sample as well. This chain links TRBV6-2 or TRBV6-3 with TRBJ1-1; D remains unclear. The CDR3 is made up of 11 amino acids. Trimming shortened V by 5 bases and J by 6 bases, and 7 bases separated the two germline ends. The germline CDR1 and CDR2 sequences are MNHEY and SVGEGT. CDR3 sequence reads: CASSQGAEAFF. The DNA of the CDR3 is TGTGCCAGCAGTCAAGGAGCTGAAGCTTTCTTT.

This sequence joins TRBV4-2 and TRBJ2-7, with D unresolved. Germline V gene data show CDR1 as LGHNA and CDR2 as YNFKEQ. The length of the CDR3 is 14 residues. The ends were cut back, 2 bases at V and 0 bases at J, with 8 bases in the middle. The CDR3 DNA reads TGTGCCAGCAGCCAATTCCAGGCCTCCTACGAGCAGTACTTC. It is translated as CASSQFQASYEQYF.

The chain recombines TRBV5-4 with TRBJ2-3; 10 bases align to TRBD2. Per germline, CDR1 SGHNT and CDR2 YYREEE (reference sequence). V dropped 4 bases and J dropped 2; count of bases not matched to a gene: 10. The CDR3 runs 17 residues. In nucleotides, the CDR3 is TGTGCCAGCAGCCCAGTAAACCTAGCGGGGGCCACAGATACGCAGTATTTT. This encodes CASSPVNLAGATDTQYF. Full variable domain (remainder filled in from reference TRBV5-4 and TRBJ2-3): ETGVTQSPTHLIKTRGQQVTLRCSSQSGHNTVSWYQQALGQGPQFIFQYYREEENGRGNFPPRFSGLQFPNYSSELNVNALELDDSALYLCASSPVNLAGATDTQYFGPGTRLTVL.

V usage is TRBV3-1 (or the pseudogene TRBV3-2) and J usage is TRBJ2-2; no firm D call. Germline V gene lookup returns CDR1 LGHDT and CDR2 YNNKEL (reference sequence). CDR3 size: 14 residues. V lost 1 base, J lost 2 bases, and 5 bases lay in between. DNA for the CDR3: TGTGCCAGCAGCCAAGGACAAAACACCGGGGAGCTGTTTTTT. This encodes CASSQGQNTGELFF.

The chain joins TRBV5-5 to TRBJ2-1; TRBD2 aligns across 11 bases. Germline CDR1 SGHKS, CDR2 YYEKEE (reference sequence). The length of the CDR3 is 15 residues. The ends lost 5 bases at V and 4 bases at J; junction bases unmatched: 5. The CDR3 region is CASRPLAGGYNEQFF. CDR3 nucleotides: TGTGCCAGCAGACCCCTAGCGGGGGGTTACAATGAGCAGTTCTTC. Variable domain in full (rest from reference TRBV5-5 and TRBJ2-1): DAGVTQSPTHLIKTRGQQVTLRCSPISGHKSVSWYQQVLGQGPQFIFQYYEKEERGRGNFPDRFSARQFPNYSSELNVNALLLGDSALYLCASRPLAGGYNEQFFGPGTRLTVL.

This chain uses TRBV5-1 with TRBJ1-3; D is possibly TRBD1 (5 bases). The CDR3 totals 14 residues. The V gene lost 0 bases and the J gene lost 3 bases, with 7 bases spanning the gap. Germline values: CDR1 SGHRS, CDR2 YFSETQ. The CDR3 sequence: CASSLGQRGNTIYF. CDR3 coding DNA: TGCGCCAGCAGCTTGGGACAGCGTGGAAACACCATATATTTT.

As concerns this clone: One end of the junction varies from germline; a read error may be responsible. CDR3 sequence: CASSIEGGSNEKLFF. CDR3 nucleotides: TGTGCCAGCAGCATAGAGGGGGGGTCTAATGAAAAACTGTTTTTT. The rearrangement joins TRBV11-2 to TRBJ1-4, with D possibly TRBD1 on 6 matching bases. This CDR3 has 15 amino acids. Per germline, CDR1 SGHAT and CDR2 FQNNGV.

The chain recombines TRBV2 with TRBJ1-1; tentative D call: TRBD1 (5 bases). The CDR3 is 13 amino acids. Germline V CDR1 and CDR2: SNHLY, FYNNEI. Trimming removed 5 bases at V and 1 base at J, with 8 bases between. The CDR3 bases are TGTGCCAGCAGTTTAGACAGGAACACTGAAGCTTTCTTT. It specifies CASSLDRNTEAFF.

The sample holds one count of this clone. The J gene is TRBJ2-7, the V gene TRBV3-1 (or the pseudogene TRBV3-2), with a possible D match to TRBD1 (7 bases). The CDR3 extends over 19 amino acids. The V gene lost 0 bases and the J gene lost 5 bases, with 26 bases spanning the gap. CDR1 and CDR2 from the germline V gene are LGHDT and YNNKEL (reference sequence). CDR3 sequence: CASSQDGGGPQGGTHEQYF. The CDR3 DNA is TGTGCCAGCAGCCAAGATGGCGGCGGGCCCCAGGGGGGTACCCACGAGCAGTACTTC.

The genes are TRBV20-1 and TRBJ2-1; D remains ambiguous. Germline V gives CDR1 DFQATT, CDR2 SNEGSKA (reference sequence). Trimming removed 3 bases from V and 3 bases from J, with 12 bases in between. The CDR3 sequence is 14 residues long. CDR3 nucleotides: TGCAGTGCTAGTTCCCGGTGGAGCTACAATGAGCAGTTCTTC. Protein: CSASSRWSYNEQFF.

The chain uses TRBV18 and TRBJ1-2; 10 positions agree with TRBD1. Trimming at V came to 6 bases and at J to 4 bases, leaving 26 bases not matched to a gene. Germline-derived CDR1 and CDR2 are KGHSH and LQKENI. The CDR3 has 21 amino acids. The CDR3 sequence is CASSPFLIGGTGAPTGYGYTF. CDR3 in DNA: TGTGCCAGCTCTCCCTTTTTAATCGGTGGGACAGGGGCGCCAACGGGCTATGGCTACACCTTC.

This rearrangement joins TRBV28 to TRBJ2-7, with 7 positions matching TRBD2. The CDR3 has 14 residues. Germline values: CDR1 MDHEN, CDR2 SYDVKM. V was pared by 5 bases and J by 4 bases, with 8 bases of the junction left unmatched. The CDR3 nucleotides are TGTGCCAGCAGTCGACCGGGACTAAGTTACGAGCAGTACTTC. Residues: CASSRPGLSYEQYF.

The chain uses TRBV19 and TRBJ1-2; D is unresolved. Germline V CDR1 and CDR2: LNHDA, SQIVND (reference sequence). The CDR3 length is 15 residues. Trimming cost V 6 bases and J 5 bases, with 19 bases left between them. CDR3 region: CASSSTARTGYGYTF. The CDR3 nucleotides are TGTGCCAGTAGCTCAACCGCTCGGACGGGGTATGGCTACACCTTC.

The rearrangement links TRBV2 to TRBJ2-7, with 8 bases matching TRBD1. The CDR3 length is 14 residues. Germline V CDR1 and CDR2: SNHLY, FYNNEI. J was trimmed by 0 bases and V by 7 bases; bases with no gene match: 5. The CDR3 spells CASKGQVNSYEQYF. The CDR3 DNA follows: TGTGCCAGCAAGGGACAGGTGAACTCCTACGAGCAGTACTTC.